Presented here are 20 T cell receptor beta chains from one specimen sequenced in a study of PD-1 blockade in classical Hodgkin lymphoma. The method was immunoSEQ multiplex PCR; TCRdb's version includes in-frame clones alone and lacks a portion of them. The sample contains 5,500 to 7,000 clones, approximately 75% of which appear only once. Brentuximab vedotin exposure varied, and every patient relapsed after autologous stem cell transplantation. The sequencing used peripheral blood mononuclear cells (PBMCs), collected at baseline. These receptors were taken from a human donor with classical Hodgkin lymphoma.

This chain connects TRBV4-1 to TRBJ2-5; D possibly corresponds to TRBD1 (6 bases). The CDR3 extends over 15 amino acids. V dropped 2 bases and J dropped 2 bases, with 12 bases sitting between them. Per germline, CDR1 MGHRA and CDR2 YSYEKL. CDR3 DNA sequence: TGCGCCAGCAGCCAACAGGGGTTGGCTCAAGAGACCCAGTACTTC. This codes for CASSQQGLAQETQYF.

The chain couples TRBV27 to TRBJ2-7, with 10 bases aligning to TRBD2. Looked up from germline, CDR1 is MNHEY and CDR2 is SMNVEV (reference sequence). With 5 bases clipped from V and 6 bases from J, the junction kept 16 bases outside the gene matches. The CDR3 spans 17 residues. The CDR3 protein is CASSPKGIAGGVGEQYF. CDR3 sequence (DNA): TGTGCCAGCAGTCCCAAAGGGATAGCGGGAGGCGTCGGCGAGCAGTACTTC.

Relative to its sample, this clone is medium-sized (0.01 to 0.1%). The chain joins TRBV28 to TRBJ2-7, with D perhaps matching TRBD2 (5 bases). The CDR3 runs 14 residues. Germline-derived CDR1 and CDR2 are MDHEN and SYDVKM. Trimming removed 3 bases from V and 5 bases from J, with 14 bases in between. The CDR3: CASSFREGRNEQYF. The CDR3 nucleotides read TGTGCCAGCAGTTTCCGAGAGGGCCGGAACGAGCAGTACTTC.

V gene TRBV28 combines with J gene TRBJ1-3, with D hard to call. Trimming left V 3 bases short and J 0 bases short, with 9 bases between. The CDR3 has 15 residues. Germline CDR1 and CDR2: MDHEN and SYDVKM. CDR3 region: CASSFLRGSGNTIYF. The DNA for the CDR3 is TGTGCCAGCAGTTTCCTTCGGGGCTCTGGAAACACCATATATTTT.

The J gene is TRBJ2-3, the V gene TRBV5-6, with a tentative D call TRBD1 (8 bases). There are 18 residues in the CDR3. V shed 4 bases and J shed 3 bases, with 24 bases lying between them. Germline CDR1 reads SGHDT; CDR2 reads YYEEEE. CDR3 sequence reads: CASSRPGQGGTWTDTQYF. The CDR3 DNA sequence: TGTGCCAGCAGCCGACCTGGACAGGGAGGGACGTGGACAGATACGCAGTATTTT.

Note on this clone: The identical CDR3 is also encoded by other nucleotide sequences in the sample. This chain connects TRBV2 to TRBJ2-7; D not resolved. The CDR3 sequence is 12 residues long. Germline V lookup: CDR1 SNHLY, CDR2 FYNNEI. Trimming cost V 6 bases and J 7 bases, with 13 bases left between them. The CDR3 protein is CASSQVSGEQYF. The CDR3 DNA is TGTGCCAGCAGCCAAGTTTCGGGTGAGCAGTACTTC. The variable domain in full, with the rest retrieved from reference TRBV2 and TRBJ2-7, is EPEVTQTPSHQVTQMGQEVILRCVPISNHLYFYWYRQILGQKVEFLVSFYNNEISEKSEIFDDQFSVERPDGSNFTLKIRSTKLEDSAMYFCASSQVSGEQYFGPGTRLTVT.

The chain links TRBV27 to TRBJ2-1; 9 bases are shared with TRBD2. The ends lost 5 bases at V and 0 bases at J; junction bases unmatched: 2. Germline CDR1 MNHEY, CDR2 SMNVEV (reference sequence). The CDR3 totals 15 residues. The CDR3 loop is CASSQLAGSYNEQFF. The CDR3 bases are TGTGCCAGCAGTCAACTAGCGGGCTCCTACAATGAGCAGTTCTTC.

The rearrangement uses TRBV28 and TRBJ2-6; either TRBD1 or TRBD2 may supply D (6 bases each). The CDR3 consists of 15 residues. Per germline, CDR1 MDHEN and CDR2 SYDVKM. V shed 7 bases and J shed 12 bases, with 22 bases lying between them. CDR3 in amino acids: CASTGRRGVFPVLTF. CDR3 DNA sequence: TGTGCCAGCACCGGACGGAGGGGGGTCTTTCCCGTCCTGACTTTC.

The V call is TRBV9, the J call TRBJ1-2; D is possibly TRBD1 (5 bases). CDR1 SGDLS and CDR2 YYNGEE come from the germline V gene. The CDR3 length is 15 residues. V was pared by 3 bases and J by 0 bases, with 12 bases between. The CDR3: CASSGRWGANYGYTF. CDR3 bases: TGTGCCAGCAGCGGACGATGGGGGGCTAACTATGGCTACACCTTC.

The V gene is TRBV5-1, the J gene TRBJ1-2; the D is unclear. There are 13 residues in the CDR3. V gave up 4 bases and J gave up 7 bases, with 14 bases separating them. Germline assignment: CDR1 SGHRS and CDR2 YFSETQ. The CDR3 DNA reads as TGCGCCAGCAGCGTACTTGTTTCGAGTGGCTACACCTTC. Encoded protein: CASSVLVSSGYTF.

V gene TRBV4-2 combines with J gene TRBJ1-1; D unclear. Germline CDR1 LGHNA, CDR2 YNFKEQ. The CDR3 extends over 16 amino acids. Trimming left V 2 bases short and J 3 bases short, with 16 bases between. DNA of the CDR3: TGTGCCAGCAGCCAACGGGCAGGAGATGGGGACACTGAAGCTTTCTTT. As protein: CASSQRAGDGDTEAFF.

The rearrangement links TRBV7-9 to TRBJ2-7; D perhaps matches TRBD1 (6 bases). The CDR3 has 13 amino acids. Trimming removed 5 bases at V and 3 bases at J, with 11 bases between. Germline CDR1 and CDR2: SEHNR and FQNEAQ (reference sequence). The DNA of the CDR3 is TGTGCCAGCAGCCCGGAGGACAGCTACGAGCAGTACTTC. Protein product: CASSPEDSYEQYF.

V and J are TRBV19 and TRBJ2-4; 7 bases fit TRBD1. Per the germline V gene, CDR1 is LNHDA and CDR2 is SQIVND (reference sequence). V dropped 2 bases and J dropped 3; count of bases not matched to a gene: 1. The CDR3 extends over 14 amino acids. This CDR3 reads CASSIRDSKNIQYF. Written as DNA, the CDR3 is TGTGCCAGTAGTATAAGGGACAGCAAAAACATTCAGTACTTC.

The chain links TRBV27 to TRBJ2-6, with D unclear. The germline V gene has CDR1 MNHEY and CDR2 SMNVEV (reference sequence). The CDR3 extends over 18 amino acids. The V end lost 5 bases, the J end lost 5 bases, and 22 bases lay between the germline ends. The CDR3 region is CASSEQYWLQSRANVLTF. CDR3 in DNA: TGTGCCAGCAGTGAGCAATACTGGCTACAAAGTCGGGCCAACGTCCTGACTTTC.

The chain has TRBV27 and TRBJ2-1, with 12 bases fitting TRBD2. V shed 4 bases and J 5 bases; nucleotides not matched to a gene: 3. Germline CDR1 is MNHEY and CDR2 is SMNVEV (reference sequence). The CDR3 extends over 15 amino acids. The CDR3 DNA reads as TGTGCCAGCAGTTGGGGACTAGCGGGTAACAATGAGCAGTTCTTC. It specifies CASSWGLAGNNEQFF.

The chain uses TRBV7-9 and TRBJ2-5, with D tentatively TRBD2 (6 bases). This CDR3 is built from 13 residues. The germline V gene encodes CDR1 SEHNR and CDR2 FQNEAQ (reference sequence). The V gene lost 3 bases and the J gene lost 5 bases, with 10 bases spanning the gap. In DNA form, the CDR3 reads TGTGCCAGCAGCTTTCCGCGGGGTGAGACCCAGTACTTC. Amino acid sequence: CASSFPRGETQYF.

The chain links TRBV11-3 to TRBJ2-1; D call uncertain. The germline V gene has CDR1 SGHNT and CDR2 YENEEA. Trimming took 6 bases from V and 6 from J, leaving 12 bases between them. The CDR3 sequence is 13 residues long. This chain's CDR3 is CASSSGRSNEQFF. The CDR3 DNA is TGTGCCAGCAGTTCTGGACGGAGCAATGAGCAGTTCTTC.

The V gene is TRBV6-1, the J gene TRBJ2-7; D is unresolved. With 4 bases removed from V and 2 bases from J, the gap between germline ends came to 12 bases. The CDR3 length is 14 residues. Germline assignment: CDR1 MNHNS and CDR2 SASEGT. The CDR3 is CASSGGRQAYEQYF. The DNA of the CDR3 is TGTGCCAGCAGTGGCGGACGCCAAGCCTACGAGCAGTACTTC.

V usage is TRBV6-1 and J usage is TRBJ2-7, with 9 nucleotides matching TRBD1. V lost 8 bases, J lost 6 bases, and 14 bases stayed unmatched. The germline V gene has CDR1 MNHNS and CDR2 SASEGT. This CDR3 region has 15 residues. The CDR3 nucleotides read TGTGCCAGCTATGATGTAGGGACAGGGTCTTTCGAGCAGTACTTC. Protein product: CASYDVGTGSFEQYF.

This rearrangement joins TRBV28 to TRBJ1-2, with D hard to call. The CDR3 length is 14 residues. V lost 8 bases, J lost 2 bases, and 15 bases lay in between. The germline V gene has CDR1 MDHEN and CDR2 SYDVKM. Here the CDR3 DNA reads TGTGCCAGCTTAGGGTCTACGGGGAACTATGGCTACACCTTC. Amino acid sequence: CASLGSTGNYGYTF.